This TCR beta chain was captured in a study of T cells after yellow fever vaccination (dated by TCRdb to 2018 to 2020). A note on the overall study: The SMART-Seq v4 Ultra Low Input RNA kit was used to prepare libraries from fractions with low cell numbers. Bulk TCR alpha and beta repertoires were sequenced longitudinally to track T-cell clones before and after primary and booster YFV17D yellow fever vaccination. Blood samples were taken at several timepoints before and after primary and secondary immunization, and bulk PBMC replicates and cell subsets were isolated. Two healthy male donors, one aged 18 to 30 and one aged 30 to 40 years, were included in the cohort. What the study reported, not specific to this receptor: Only two donors were included in the study, so the extent to which the findings can be generalized is limited. Because abundant contaminating clonotypes from the bulk population could be contained in FACS-sorted repertoires, computational filtering was required. After the booster, most clones that had expanded after primary vaccination were detected again (roughly 96% of CD4 and under 90% of CD8), suggesting broad maintenance of memory. A small fraction of clonotypes showed up in both the CD4 and CD8 compartments, probably as a result of convergent recombination. Compared with the primary T-cell response, the secondary T-cell response was faster but weaker, reaching its peak on day 5 rather than on day 15.

The CDR3 starts with the cysteine, ends with the phenylalanine, and has 13 residues. Just CDR3 DNA is preserved here, 39 bases in frame from base 1. V trim: 5 bases; J trim: 8 bases; unmatched bases: 7. A note on this clonotype: The antigen this receptor binds is unknown. No base quality values were provided; no much bigger clone lies one nucleotide off.

TCR cDNA was made using 5'RACE template switching, a step that added a universal primer site and unique molecular identifiers. cDNA synthesis was primed from both the TCR alpha and TCR beta constant segments. Library amplification used two PCR steps, and the second PCR step added sample barcodes and sequencing adapters. Libraries were sequenced on Illumina HiSeq 2500 (2x100 bp) or NovaSeq (2x150 bp). As for the original processing: Demultiplexing of reads and collapsing into UMI consensus sequences were performed with MIGEC, and V(D)J alignment was carried out with MiXCR. Using edgeR on replicate PBMC samples, clonotypes were called vaccine-responding if FDR was below 0.01 and the log2 fold change was above 5 up to day 15. CD4 or CD8 identity was assigned to each bulk clonotype according to whether the clonotype was present at higher abundance in the sequenced CD4 repertoire or the sequenced CD8 repertoire. TCRdb reprocessed the public reads (quality trimming at Q25 with fastp, clone calling with MiXCR) and kept in-frame beta chains. A single entry per CDR3 protein holds the most common genes and DNA from its merged rows. TCRdb, not the original authors, processed these V and J calls. The sample records hundreds of thousands of distinct CDR3 sequences, roughly 12% of which are singletons. The top ten clonotypes cover around 18% of the sample.

This specimen's treatment or condition label, per the study, means: live attenuated yellow fever vaccine strain. At each blood-draw timepoint, two biological replicates of bulk PBMCs were obtained. A standard Ficoll-Paque protocol was used to isolate PBMCs from peripheral blood. TriZol was used to extract RNA from bulk PBMCs, from CD4 and CD8 fractions, and from dextramer-positive and dextramer-negative fractions. The clonotype originates from a man aged 18 to 30 who received the YFV17D yellow fever vaccine. The sequences come from PBMCs, collected on the day of the first yellow fever vaccination. The sequence is built from TRBV12-3 or TRBV12-4 and TRBJ1-2, and 8 bases in between align with TRBD1. In nucleotides, the sequence is TGTGCCAGCAGTCCAAACAGGGGGGGCGGCTACACCTTC. It translates as CASSPNRGGGYTF.